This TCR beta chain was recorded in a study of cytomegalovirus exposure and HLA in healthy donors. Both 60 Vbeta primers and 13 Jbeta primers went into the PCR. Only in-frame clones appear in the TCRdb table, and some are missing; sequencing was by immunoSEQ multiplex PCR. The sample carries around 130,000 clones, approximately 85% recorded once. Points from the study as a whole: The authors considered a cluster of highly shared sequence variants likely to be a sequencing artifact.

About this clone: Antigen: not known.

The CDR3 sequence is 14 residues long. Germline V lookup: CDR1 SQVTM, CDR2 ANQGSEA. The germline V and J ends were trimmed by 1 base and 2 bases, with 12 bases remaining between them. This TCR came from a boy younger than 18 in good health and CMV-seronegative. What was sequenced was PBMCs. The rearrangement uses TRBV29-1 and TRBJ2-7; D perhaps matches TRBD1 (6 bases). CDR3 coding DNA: TGCAGCGTTGAAGGGGGGACATCCACCTACGAGCAGTACTTC. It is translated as CSVEGGTSTYEQYF.